Detailed here is one T cell receptor (beta chain). The antigen is undetermined. TCRdb's copy holds only in-frame clones and misses some; the assay was immunoSEQ multiplex PCR. The sample has some 2 million clones, 85% to 95% seen once. Those who donated, Caucasian adults without exception, all lived in Nashville, Tennessee. Splitting of CD4+ cells produced CD45RA+ naive and CD45RA-negative memory subsets. This sample is part of a study of shared clonotypes between healthy human individuals. Study results and caveats: In general, naive subsets displayed greater estimated richness than memory subsets did. Compared with clonotypes that all four donors shared, non-shared clonotypes had lower generation probabilities.

The CDR3 runs 17 residues. Losses at the gene ends were 4 bases for V and 6 bases for J; bases not matched to a gene: 12. Germline CDR1 and CDR2: SNHLY and FYNNEI. This clonotype was obtained from a man younger than 35 in good health. The V and J genes are TRBV2 and TRBJ2-2; 9 nucleotides line up with TRBD1. Sequencing input: naive CD4+ T cells sorted from blood. Subset noted: CD45RA+ positively selected. CDR3 nucleotides: TGTGCCAGCAGTGGCCAACTCCCCGGGACAGGGTCCGGGGAGCTGTTTTTT. As protein: CASSGQLPGTGSGELFF.